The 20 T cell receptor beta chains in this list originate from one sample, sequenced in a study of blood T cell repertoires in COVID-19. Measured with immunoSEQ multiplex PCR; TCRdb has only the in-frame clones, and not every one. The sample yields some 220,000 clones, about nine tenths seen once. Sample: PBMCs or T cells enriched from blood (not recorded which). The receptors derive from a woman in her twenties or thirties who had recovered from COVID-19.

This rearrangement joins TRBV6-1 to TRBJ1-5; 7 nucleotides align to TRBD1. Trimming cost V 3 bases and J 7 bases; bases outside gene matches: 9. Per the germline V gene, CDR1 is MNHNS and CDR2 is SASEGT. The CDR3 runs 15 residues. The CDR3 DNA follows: TGTGCCAGCAGTGATTGGGACAGCGAGGGACAGCCCCAGCATTTT. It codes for CASSDWDSEGQPQHF.

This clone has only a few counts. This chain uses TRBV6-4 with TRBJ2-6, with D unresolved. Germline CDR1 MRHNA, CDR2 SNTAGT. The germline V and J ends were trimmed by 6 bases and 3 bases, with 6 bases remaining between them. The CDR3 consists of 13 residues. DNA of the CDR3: TGTGCCAGCAGCGGTAGTGGGGCCAACGTCCTGACTTTC. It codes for CASSGSGANVLTF.

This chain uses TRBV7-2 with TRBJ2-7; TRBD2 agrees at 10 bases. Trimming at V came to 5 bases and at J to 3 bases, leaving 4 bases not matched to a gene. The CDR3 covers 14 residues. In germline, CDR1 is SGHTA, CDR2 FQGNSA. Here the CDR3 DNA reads TGTGCCAGCAGCACGGGACTAGCGAGCTACGAGCAGTACTTC. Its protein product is CASSTGLASYEQYF. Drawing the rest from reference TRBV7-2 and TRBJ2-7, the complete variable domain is GAGVSQSPSNKVTEKGKDVELRCDPISGHTALYWYRQSLGQGLEFLIYFQGNSAPDKSGLPSDRFSAERTGGSVSTLTIQRTQQEDSAVYLCASSTGLASYEQYFGPGTRLTVT.

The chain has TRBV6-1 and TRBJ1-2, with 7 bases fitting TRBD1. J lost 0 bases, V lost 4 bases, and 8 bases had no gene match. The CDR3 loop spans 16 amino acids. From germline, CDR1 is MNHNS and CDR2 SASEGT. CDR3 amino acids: CASSGPQGVPNYGYTF. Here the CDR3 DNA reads TGTGCCAGCAGTGGACCTCAGGGGGTCCCTAACTATGGCTACACCTTC.

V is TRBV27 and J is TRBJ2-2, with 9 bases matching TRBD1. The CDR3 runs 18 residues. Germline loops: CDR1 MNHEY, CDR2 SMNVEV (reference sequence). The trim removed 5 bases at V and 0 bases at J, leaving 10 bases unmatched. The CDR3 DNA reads TGTGCCAGCAGTCAGGGACAGGGTTGGAGGGCGAACACCGGGGAGCTGTTTTTT. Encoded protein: CASSQGQGWRANTGELFF.

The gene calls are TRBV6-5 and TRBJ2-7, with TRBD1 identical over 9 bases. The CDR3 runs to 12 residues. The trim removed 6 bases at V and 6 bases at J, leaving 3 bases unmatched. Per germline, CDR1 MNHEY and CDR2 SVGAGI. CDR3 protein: CASRQGASEQYF. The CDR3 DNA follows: TGTGCCAGCAGACAGGGGGCGAGCGAGCAGTACTTC.

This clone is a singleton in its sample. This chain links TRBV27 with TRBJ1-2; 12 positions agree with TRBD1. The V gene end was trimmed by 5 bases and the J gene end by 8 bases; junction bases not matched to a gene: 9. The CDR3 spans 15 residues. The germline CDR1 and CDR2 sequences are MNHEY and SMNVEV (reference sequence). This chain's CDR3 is CASSELGQGARGYTF. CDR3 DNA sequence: TGTGCCAGCAGTGAATTGGGACAGGGGGCGAGGGGCTACACCTTC.

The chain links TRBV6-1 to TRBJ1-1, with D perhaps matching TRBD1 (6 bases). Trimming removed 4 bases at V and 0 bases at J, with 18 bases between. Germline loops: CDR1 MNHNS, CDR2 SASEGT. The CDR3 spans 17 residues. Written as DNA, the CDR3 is TGTGCCAGCAGTGTTAGTTTGGAGGGGGGGATGAACACTGAAGCTTTCTTT. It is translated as CASSVSLEGGMNTEAFF.

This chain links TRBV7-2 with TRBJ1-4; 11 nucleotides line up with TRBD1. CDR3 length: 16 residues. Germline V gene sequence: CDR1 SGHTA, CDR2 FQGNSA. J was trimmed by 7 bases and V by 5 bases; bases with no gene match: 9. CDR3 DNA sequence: TGTGCCAGCAGCCCCGGGGACAGGGGGAAGAGTGAAAAACTGTTTTTT. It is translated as CASSPGDRGKSEKLFF.

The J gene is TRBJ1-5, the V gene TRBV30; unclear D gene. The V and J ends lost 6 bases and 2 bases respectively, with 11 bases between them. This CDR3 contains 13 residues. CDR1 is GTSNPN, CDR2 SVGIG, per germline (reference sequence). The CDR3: CACRGIGNQPQHF. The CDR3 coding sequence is TGTGCCTGCCGCGGTATCGGCAATCAGCCCCAGCATTTT.

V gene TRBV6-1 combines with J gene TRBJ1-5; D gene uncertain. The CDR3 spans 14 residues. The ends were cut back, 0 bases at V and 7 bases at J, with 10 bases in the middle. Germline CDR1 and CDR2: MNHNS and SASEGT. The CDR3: CASSEAGYMQPQHF. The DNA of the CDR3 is TGTGCCAGCAGTGAAGCGGGCTATATGCAGCCCCAGCATTTT.

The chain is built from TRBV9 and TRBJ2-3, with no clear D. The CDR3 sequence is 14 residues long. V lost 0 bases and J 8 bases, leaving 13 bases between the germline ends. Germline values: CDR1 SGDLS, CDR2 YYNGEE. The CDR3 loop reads CASSVGTQRFTQYF. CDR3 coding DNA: TGTGCCAGCAGCGTAGGTACCCAGAGGTTTACGCAGTATTTT.

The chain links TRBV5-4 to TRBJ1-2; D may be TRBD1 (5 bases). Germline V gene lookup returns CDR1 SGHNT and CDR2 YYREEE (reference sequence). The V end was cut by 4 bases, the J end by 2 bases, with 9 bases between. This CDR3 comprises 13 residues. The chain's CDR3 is CASSPDTNYGYTF. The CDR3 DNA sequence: TGTGCCAGCAGCCCGGACACCAACTATGGCTACACCTTC.

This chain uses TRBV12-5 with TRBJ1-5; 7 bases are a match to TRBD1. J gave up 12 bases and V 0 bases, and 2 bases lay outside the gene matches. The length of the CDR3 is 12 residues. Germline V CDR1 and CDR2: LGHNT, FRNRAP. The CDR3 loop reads CASGLVDRDQHF. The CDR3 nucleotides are TGTGCTAGTGGTTTGGTCGACAGGGACCAGCATTTT.

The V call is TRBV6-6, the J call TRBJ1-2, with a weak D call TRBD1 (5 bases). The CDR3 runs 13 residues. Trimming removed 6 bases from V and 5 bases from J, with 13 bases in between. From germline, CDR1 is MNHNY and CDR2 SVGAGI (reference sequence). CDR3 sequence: CASRLKEGYGYTF. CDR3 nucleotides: TGTGCCAGCAGATTGAAGGAGGGGTATGGCTACACCTTC.

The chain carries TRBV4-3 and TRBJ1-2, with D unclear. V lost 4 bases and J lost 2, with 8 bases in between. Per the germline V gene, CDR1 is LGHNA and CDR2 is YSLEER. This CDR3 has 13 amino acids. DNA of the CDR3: TGCGCCAGCAGCCCCCTCAGGAACTATGGCTACACCTTC. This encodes CASSPLRNYGYTF.

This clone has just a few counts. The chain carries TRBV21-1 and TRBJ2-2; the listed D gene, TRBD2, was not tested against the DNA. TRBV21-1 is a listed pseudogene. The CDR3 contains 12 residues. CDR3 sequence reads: CASSKVEGELFF. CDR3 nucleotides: TGTGCCAGCAGCAAAGTTGAGGGGGAGCTGTTTTTT.

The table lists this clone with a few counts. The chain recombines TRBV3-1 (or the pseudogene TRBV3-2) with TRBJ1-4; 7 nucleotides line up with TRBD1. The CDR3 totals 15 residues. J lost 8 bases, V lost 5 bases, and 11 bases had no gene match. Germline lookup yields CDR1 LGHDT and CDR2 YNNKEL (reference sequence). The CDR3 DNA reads TGTGCCAGCAGCACTACCGGGACAGCGCCCGAAAAACTGTTTTTT. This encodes CASSTTGTAPEKLFF.

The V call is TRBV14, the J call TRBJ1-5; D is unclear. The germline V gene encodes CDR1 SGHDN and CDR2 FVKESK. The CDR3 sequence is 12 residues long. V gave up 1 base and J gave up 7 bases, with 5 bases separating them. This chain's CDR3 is CASSQGQQPQHF. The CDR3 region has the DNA TGTGCCAGCAGCCAAGGTCAGCAGCCCCAGCATTTT.

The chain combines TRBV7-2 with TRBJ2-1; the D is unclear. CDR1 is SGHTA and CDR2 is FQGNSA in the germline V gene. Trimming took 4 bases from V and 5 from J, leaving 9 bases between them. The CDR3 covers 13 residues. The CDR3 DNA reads TGTGCCAGCAGCTCGTACTATAACAATGAGCAGTTCTTC. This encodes CASSSYYNNEQFF.